The rows below give T cell receptor beta chains drawn from one sample of a study of blood T cells in healthy people across ages. Each CDR3 protein gets one entry after TCRdb re-called the 5' RACE reads with MiXCR. The sample records about a million distinct CDR3 sequences, 30% to 40% being singletons. The sequenced sample was blood. Every receptor here comes from a man between 18 and 29 years old in good health. CDR3s include the opening cysteine and the closing phenylalanine or tryptophan. Fields, in order: V gene, J gene, CDR3 protein.

V: TRBV2
J: TRBJ1-2
CDR3: CASGDRDEGYTF

V: TRBV5-1
J: TRBJ2-5
CDR3: CASSLSGTGGVYRTQYF

V: TRBV29-1
J: TRBJ2-1
CDR3: CSVETSGFSYNEQFF

V: TRBV28
J: TRBJ2-7
CDR3: CASSLGGDEAEQYF

V: TRBV7-2
J: TRBJ2-1
CDR3: CASNSSGANNEQFF

V: TRBV7-9
J: TRBJ2-7
CDR3: CASSPLGVGNEQYF

V: TRBV12-3/TRBV12-4
J: TRBJ2-1
CDR3: CASSFADRAHEQFF

V: TRBV6-2/TRBV6-3
J: TRBJ1-2
CDR3: CASSNTGNGYTF

V: TRBV7-2
J: TRBJ2-3
CDR3: CASSFGGVRTDTQYF

V: TRBV9
J: TRBJ2-3
CDR3: CASSVGLAEGTDTQYF

V: TRBV3-1
J: TRBJ1-2
CDR3: CASSPDGETANYGYTF

V: TRBV7-8
J: TRBJ2-1
CDR3: CASSLNRDPNGQFF

V: TRBV20-1
J: TRBJ2-2
CDR3: CSAREADGGELFF

V: TRBV20-1
J: TRBJ2-7
CDR3: CSASSGSSYEQYF

V: TRBV9
J: TRBJ2-1
CDR3: CASSLTHGMSSYNEQFF

V: TRBV25-1
J: TRBJ1-2
CDR3: CASSEDYFYGYTF

V: TRBV9
J: TRBJ2-3
CDR3: CASSAGPGQGGSDTQYF

V: TRBV18
J: TRBJ2-4
CDR3: CASSPGLSPQKKGNIQYF

V: TRBV9
J: TRBJ1-6
CDR3: CASSARVGNSPLHF

V: TRBV5-4
J: TRBJ2-3
CDR3: CASSSFSGGGTDTQYF

V: TRBV29-1
J: TRBJ1-2
CDR3: CSVDGYGYTF

V: TRBV2
J: TRBJ1-1
CDR3: CASPTGMNTEAFF

V: TRBV5-5
J: TRBJ2-3
CDR3: CASSLRTVMSTDTQYF

V: TRBV2
J: TRBJ2-7
CDR3: CATMVGPLSYEQYF

V: TRBV18
J: TRBJ1-5
CDR3: CASTEYSNQPQHF

V: TRBV27
J: TRBJ2-1
CDR3: CASRDRPLNEQFF

V: TRBV15
J: TRBJ2-4
CDR3: CATSSTSGEIAKNIQYF

V: TRBV9
J: TRBJ2-1
CDR3: CASKTGQGDREQFF

V: TRBV25-1
J: TRBJ1-1
CDR3: CASAQRDRGPMNTEAFF

V: TRBV7-2
J: TRBJ1-1
CDR3: CASSLGWRGLNTEAFF

V: TRBV18
J: TRBJ1-1
CDR3: CASSYQTGVGLEAFF

V: TRBV7-2
J: TRBJ1-1
CDR3: CASESGRVNTEAFF

V: TRBV7-2
J: TRBJ1-2
CDR3: CASSLTPTGGYGYTF

V: TRBV29-1
J: TRBJ1-2
CDR3: CSARDRKNYGYTF

V: TRBV6-2/TRBV6-3
J: TRBJ2-1
CDR3: CASSYGTRHEQFF

V: TRBV11-2
J: TRBJ1-1
CDR3: CASSFRAGDGDAEAFF

V: TRBV19
J: TRBJ2-5
CDR3: CASSIASAGAGYNEQYF

V: TRBV4-3
J: TRBJ2-3
CDR3: CASSQGQGWATDTQYF

V: TRBV4-1
J: TRBJ1-2
CDR3: CASSQESAGDGYTF

V: TRBV12-3/TRBV12-4
J: TRBJ2-7
CDR3: CASSPTATGKGEQYF

V: TRBV20-1
J: TRBJ1-2
CDR3: CSATQGGVYGYTF

V: TRBV18
J: TRBJ1-2
CDR3: CASSPVWDLIYGYTF

V: TRBV5-1
J: NA
CDR3: CASSVAGQVHEQYF

V: TRBV4-1
J: TRBJ1-2
CDR3: CASSYPGQQSGYTF

V: TRBV3-1
J: TRBJ2-5
CDR3: CASSQPTGTETQYF

V: TRBV3-1
J: TRBJ2-3
CDR3: CASRATDITGTDTQYF

V: TRBV29-1
J: TRBJ2-6
CDR3: CSVLLGDLTF

V: TRBV7-8
J: TRBJ1-1
CDR3: CASSPTTGDIPYTEAFF

V: TRBV7-2
J: TRBJ2-1
CDR3: CASSLALGQANEQFF

V: TRBV2
J: TRBJ2-5
CDR3: CASSEWGETQYF

V: TRBV4-1
J: TRBJ1-1
CDR3: CASSQDPSGGLNTEAFF

V: TRBV20-1
J: TRBJ2-7
CDR3: CSARQGPNEQYF

V: TRBV7-2
J: TRBJ1-1
CDR3: CASSTLGGWGTEAFF